The 20 T cell receptor beta chains below were found in one sample sequenced in a study of T cell responses to AZD1222 COVID-19 vaccine. TCRdb keeps only in-frame clones here, not all; method: immunoSEQ multiplex PCR. The sample includes about 140,000 clones, 92% seen only once; the top ten take roughly 3.6%. The sequencing used peripheral blood, collected 28 days after the second AZD1222 dose. The receptors stem from an adult who received the AZD1222 COVID-19 vaccine.

The rearrangement links TRBV6-6 to TRBJ2-2, with D possibly being TRBD1 (5 bases). Germline V gives CDR1 MNHNY, CDR2 SVGAGI (reference sequence). The CDR3 loop spans 13 amino acids. Deletions cut 2 bases from V and 4 bases from J, with 5 bases between. DNA of the CDR3: TGTGCCAGCAGTTACAGGGGCACCGGGGAGCTGTTTTTT. This sequence encodes CASSYRGTGELFF.

V and J are TRBV28 and TRBJ1-2; TRBD1 is a possible D gene (5 bases). V was shortened by 8 bases and J by 5 bases, with 12 bases between the two germline ends. The CDR3 sequence is 12 residues long. The germline CDR1 and CDR2 sequences are MDHEN and SYDVKM. The CDR3 DNA is TGTGCCAGCCTCCTCCCAGGGTATGGCTACACCTTC. Its protein is CASLLPGYGYTF.

The chain employs TRBV14 and TRBJ2-2, with a weak D call TRBD2 (6 bases). Trimming took 5 bases from V and 6 from J, leaving 10 bases between them. Germline V gene sequence: CDR1 SGHDN, CDR2 FVKESK. This CDR3 is built from 13 residues. The CDR3 coding sequence is TGTGCCAGCAGCGGAGGGGTGCCCGGGGAGCTGTTTTTT. Translation gives CASSGGVPGELFF.

The V gene is TRBV6-5, the J gene TRBJ1-2, with D possibly matching TRBD1 (6 bases). Germline-derived CDR1 and CDR2 are MNHEY and SVGAGI. The CDR3 is made up of 14 amino acids. The V end lost 7 bases, the J end lost 4 bases, and 16 bases lay between the germline ends. The CDR3 DNA reads TGTGCCAGCACCCCCGAACAGGGAATCTATGGCTACACCTTC. Its translation is CASTPEQGIYGYTF.

CDR3: CASSPGQVSYEQYF. CDR3 nucleotide sequence: TGTGCCAGCAGTCCAGGACAGGTTTCCTACGAGCAGTACTTC. The J gene is TRBJ2-7, the V gene TRBV28; 7 nucleotides match TRBD1. J was trimmed by 1 base and V by 5 bases; bases with no gene match: 5. The CDR3 has 14 residues. Per the germline V gene, CDR1 is MDHEN and CDR2 is SYDVKM. Full variable domain (outside the CDR3, taken from reference TRBV28 and TRBJ2-7): DVKVTQSSRYLVKRTGEKVFLECVQDMDHENMFWYRQDPGLGLRLIYFSYDVKMKEKGDIPEGYSVSREKKERFSLILESASTNQTSMYLCASSPGQVSYEQYFGPGTRLTVT.

This rearrangement joins TRBV27 to TRBJ2-1, with D possibly called TRBD1 or TRBD2 (7 bases each). The V end lost 2 bases, the J end lost 9 bases, and 17 bases lay between the germline ends. The CDR3 runs to 15 residues. The germline gives CDR1 MNHEY, CDR2 SMNVEV (reference sequence). This chain's CDR3 is CASSLGEGARVEQFF. The CDR3 nucleotides read TGTGCCAGCAGTTTAGGGGAGGGGGCAAGGGTTGAGCAGTTCTTC.

The rearrangement links TRBV9 to TRBJ2-1; 10 nucleotides match TRBD2. The junction had 13 bases not matched to a gene; V was cut back by 4 bases and J by 3 bases. The CDR3 length is 18 residues. The germline CDR1 and CDR2 sequences are SGDLS and YYNGEE. CDR3 in amino acids: CASSPRGGKREGYNEQFF. The CDR3 nucleotides are TGTGCCAGCAGCCCGAGAGGGGGGAAGCGGGAGGGCTACAATGAGCAGTTCTTC.

This sequence joins TRBV30 and TRBJ2-7; 11 positions match TRBD2. Per germline, CDR1 GTSNPN and CDR2 SVGIG (reference sequence). CDR3 size: 14 residues. The V gene end was trimmed by 6 bases and the J gene end by 2 bases; junction bases not matched to a gene: 6. CDR3 nucleotide sequence: TGTGCCTGTACGGAGACTAGCGGGGCCTACGAGCAGTACTTC. Its protein product is CACTETSGAYEQYF.

J is TRBJ1-5 and V is TRBV2; TRBD1 is a possible D gene (6 bases). The germline CDR1 and CDR2 sequences are SNHLY and FYNNEI. Trimming left V 5 bases short and J 7 bases short, with 15 bases between. This CDR3 spans 14 amino acids. The chain's CDR3 is CASSSKGGYQPQHF. CDR3 nucleotides: TGTGCCAGCAGTTCTAAGGGGGGGTACCAGCCCCAGCATTTT.

The J gene is TRBJ2-1, the V gene TRBV7-2, with D perhaps TRBD2 (6 bases). CDR1 and CDR2 from the germline V gene are SGHTA and FQGNSA. The CDR3 consists of 16 residues. V was clipped by 1 base and J by 8 bases, with 18 bases between them. The CDR3 bases are TGTGCCAGCAGCTTAGTCGGTCGGGAGCCTGGCCATGAGCAGTTCTTC. Protein sequence: CASSLVGREPGHEQFF.

The chain has TRBV7-2 and TRBJ1-2; a possible D gene is TRBD1 (6 bases). In germline, CDR1 is SGHTA, CDR2 FQGNSA. This CDR3 is built from 15 residues. The ends were cut back, 6 bases at V and 5 bases at J, with 19 bases in the middle. The CDR3 reads CASRTRGGSGYGYTF. DNA of the CDR3: TGTGCCAGCAGGACCCGGGGGGGCTCCGGTTATGGCTACACCTTC.

This sequence joins TRBV28 and TRBJ2-7; TRBD1 aligns across 7 bases. The length of the CDR3 is 15 residues. With 7 bases clipped from V and 7 bases from J, the junction kept 16 bases outside the gene matches. Germline assignment: CDR1 MDHEN and CDR2 SYDVKM. The DNA of the CDR3 is TGTGCCAGCATTCTTGGGACAGCGGACCCCAGGGAGCAGTACTTC. It translates to CASILGTADPREQYF.

This sequence joins TRBV11-2 and TRBJ2-5; D may be TRBD1 or TRBD2 (7 bases each). The CDR3 has 17 residues. The V gene's germline CDR1 is SGHAT and CDR2 FQNNGV. Deletions cut 3 bases from V and 4 bases from J, with 21 bases between. In DNA, the CDR3 is TGTGCCAGCAGCTTGGGCAGGGGGAGGGCCGTTGGAGAGACCCAGTACTTC. This gives the protein CASSLGRGRAVGETQYF.

This clone has a handful of counts. The CDR3 spells CASSFLTQGANYGYTF. The CDR3 bases are TGTGCCAGCAGCTTCCTTACACAGGGAGCTAACTATGGCTACACCTTC. The chain links TRBV7-9 to TRBJ1-2; possible D gene TRBD1, 6 bases. This CDR3 contains 16 residues. Trimming pared 3 bases from V and 0 bases from J, leaving 14 bases between. Germline V gene lookup returns CDR1 SEHNR and CDR2 FQNEAQ (reference sequence).

This clone was recorded only once. CDR3 sequence reads: CASSRTGASGQPQHF. CDR3 DNA sequence: TGTGCCAGCAGTAGGACAGGGGCCTCGGGTCAGCCCCAGCATTTT. J is TRBJ1-5 and V is TRBV2; 9 positions agree with TRBD1. Germline lookup yields CDR1 SNHLY and CDR2 FYNNEI. This CDR3 comprises 15 residues. V dropped 5 bases and J dropped 6; count of bases not matched to a gene: 8.

The J gene is TRBJ2-5, the V gene TRBV6-2 or TRBV6-3, with D perhaps given as TRBD1 or TRBD2 (5 bases each). This CDR3 region has 13 residues. V lost 2 bases to trimming and J lost 5 bases, with 9 bases between them. CDR1 and CDR2 from the germline V gene are MNHEY and SVGEGT. CDR3 sequence: CASSYRGRETQYF. DNA for the CDR3: TGTGCCAGCAGTTACCGGGGCCGGGAGACCCAGTACTTC.

The V call is TRBV7-3, the J call TRBJ2-3; 8 bases fit TRBD1. This CDR3 spans 17 amino acids. V lost 5 bases to trimming and J lost 3 bases; unmatched junction nucleotides: 13. Germline assignment: CDR1 SGHTA and CDR2 FQGTGA. The CDR3 coding sequence is TGTGCCAGCAGCGCCGGACAGGGACTTACCCTGACAGATACGCAGTATTTT. Encoded protein: CASSAGQGLTLTDTQYF.

This chain connects TRBV28 to TRBJ2-3, with D tentatively TRBD2 (5 bases). The CDR3 consists of 14 residues. V was cut by 6 bases and J by 4 bases, with 14 bases left in between. In germline, CDR1 is MDHEN, CDR2 SYDVKM. The DNA for the CDR3 is TGTGCCAGCAGCGCCCCCCGACTACCAGATACGCAGTATTTT. Translation gives CASSAPRLPDTQYF.

V usage is TRBV19 and J usage is TRBJ1-1; D gene unclear. Germline V CDR1 and CDR2: LNHDA, SQIVND (reference sequence). With 4 bases removed from V and 1 base from J, the gap between germline ends came to 7 bases. The CDR3 runs to 13 residues. In DNA, the CDR3 is TGTGCCAGTAGTACAAGGGAGAACACTGAAGCTTTCTTT. Its translation is CASSTRENTEAFF.

This rearrangement joins TRBV2 to TRBJ2-7; TRBD2 is a possible D gene (6 bases). Germline CDR1 and CDR2: SNHLY and FYNNEI. V was trimmed by 6 bases and J by 5 bases, leaving 20 bases between them. The CDR3 has 15 amino acids. CDR3 in DNA: TGTGCCAGCAGCCTGGGGACTGGTTTTATGGACGAGCAGTACTTC. This sequence encodes CASSLGTGFMDEQYF. The variable domain in full, completed from reference TRBV2 and TRBJ2-7, reads EPEVTQTPSHQVTQMGQEVILRCVPISNHLYFYWYRQILGQKVEFLVSFYNNEISEKSEIFDDQFSVERPDGSNFTLKIRSTKLEDSAMYFCASSLGTGFMDEQYFGPGTRLTVT.